The entry that follows covers one T cell receptor beta chain sequence. Its antigen is as yet unknown. Germline V CDR1 and CDR2: SGHRS, YFSETQ. This CDR3 spans 15 amino acids. With 3 bases clipped from V and 9 bases from J, the junction kept 4 bases outside the gene matches. These data are taken from a study of cytomegalovirus exposure and HLA in healthy donors. Unrecorded immune exposures were likely, despite nominal health at sampling. A multiplex PCR was run with 60 Vbeta primers and 13 Jbeta primers. Study processing details: Later, some 79 million unique TCR beta chains were counted in an analysis, and about 10 million of them were shared. Clones were sequenced by immunoSEQ multiplex PCR, and TCRdb holds only the in-frame ones, with some missing. The DNA was the basis for D and trimming; V, J and clone size are from that table. The sample has over 200,000 clones, 77% seen once. Study-wide results and caveats: It emerged from a later analysis that several of the most significant clusters appeared to be linked to common viral pathogens.

The receptor was isolated from a woman aged 55-75 years in good health and CMV-seropositive. The chain recombines TRBV5-1 with TRBJ2-1; 15 bases line up with TRBD2. Sample: PBMCs. The DNA for the CDR3 is TGCGCCAGCAGCTGGGGACTAGCGGGAGGAAGTGAGCAGTTCTTC. Protein: CASSWGLAGGSEQFF.